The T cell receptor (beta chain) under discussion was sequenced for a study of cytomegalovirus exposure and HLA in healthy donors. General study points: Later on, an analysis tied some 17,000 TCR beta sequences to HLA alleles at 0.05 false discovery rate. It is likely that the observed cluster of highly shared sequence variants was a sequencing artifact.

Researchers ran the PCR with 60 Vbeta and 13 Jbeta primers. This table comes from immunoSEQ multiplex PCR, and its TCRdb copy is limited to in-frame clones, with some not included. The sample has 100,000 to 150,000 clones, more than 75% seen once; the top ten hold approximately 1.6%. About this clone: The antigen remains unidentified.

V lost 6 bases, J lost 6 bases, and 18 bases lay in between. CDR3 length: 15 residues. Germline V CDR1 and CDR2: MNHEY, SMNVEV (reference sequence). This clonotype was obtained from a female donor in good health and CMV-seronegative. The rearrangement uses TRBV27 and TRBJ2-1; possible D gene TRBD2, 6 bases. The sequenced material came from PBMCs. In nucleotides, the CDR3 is TGTGCCAGCAGCAAGGGGACTTCTATCGTCAATGAGCAGTTCTTC. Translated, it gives CASSKGTSIVNEQFF.